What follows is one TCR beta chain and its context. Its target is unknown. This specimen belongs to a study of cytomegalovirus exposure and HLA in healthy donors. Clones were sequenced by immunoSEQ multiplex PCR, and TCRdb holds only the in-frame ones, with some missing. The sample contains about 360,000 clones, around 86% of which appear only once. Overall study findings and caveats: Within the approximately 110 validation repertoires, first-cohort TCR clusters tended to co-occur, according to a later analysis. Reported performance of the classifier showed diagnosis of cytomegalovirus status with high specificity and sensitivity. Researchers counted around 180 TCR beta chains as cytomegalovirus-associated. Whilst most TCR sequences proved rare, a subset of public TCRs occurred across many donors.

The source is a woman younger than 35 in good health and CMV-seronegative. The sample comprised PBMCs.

CDR3 bases: TGTGCCAGCAGCTTGGTACGCGGGGGGGACACCGGGGAGCTGTTTTTT. Translation: CASSLVRGGDTGELFF. The chain employs TRBV7-8 and TRBJ2-2, with TRBD2 matching 9 bases. The CDR3 sequence is 16 residues long. The trim removed 3 bases at V and 3 bases at J, leaving 5 bases unmatched. CDR1 is SGHVS and CDR2 is FQNEAQ in the germline V gene.